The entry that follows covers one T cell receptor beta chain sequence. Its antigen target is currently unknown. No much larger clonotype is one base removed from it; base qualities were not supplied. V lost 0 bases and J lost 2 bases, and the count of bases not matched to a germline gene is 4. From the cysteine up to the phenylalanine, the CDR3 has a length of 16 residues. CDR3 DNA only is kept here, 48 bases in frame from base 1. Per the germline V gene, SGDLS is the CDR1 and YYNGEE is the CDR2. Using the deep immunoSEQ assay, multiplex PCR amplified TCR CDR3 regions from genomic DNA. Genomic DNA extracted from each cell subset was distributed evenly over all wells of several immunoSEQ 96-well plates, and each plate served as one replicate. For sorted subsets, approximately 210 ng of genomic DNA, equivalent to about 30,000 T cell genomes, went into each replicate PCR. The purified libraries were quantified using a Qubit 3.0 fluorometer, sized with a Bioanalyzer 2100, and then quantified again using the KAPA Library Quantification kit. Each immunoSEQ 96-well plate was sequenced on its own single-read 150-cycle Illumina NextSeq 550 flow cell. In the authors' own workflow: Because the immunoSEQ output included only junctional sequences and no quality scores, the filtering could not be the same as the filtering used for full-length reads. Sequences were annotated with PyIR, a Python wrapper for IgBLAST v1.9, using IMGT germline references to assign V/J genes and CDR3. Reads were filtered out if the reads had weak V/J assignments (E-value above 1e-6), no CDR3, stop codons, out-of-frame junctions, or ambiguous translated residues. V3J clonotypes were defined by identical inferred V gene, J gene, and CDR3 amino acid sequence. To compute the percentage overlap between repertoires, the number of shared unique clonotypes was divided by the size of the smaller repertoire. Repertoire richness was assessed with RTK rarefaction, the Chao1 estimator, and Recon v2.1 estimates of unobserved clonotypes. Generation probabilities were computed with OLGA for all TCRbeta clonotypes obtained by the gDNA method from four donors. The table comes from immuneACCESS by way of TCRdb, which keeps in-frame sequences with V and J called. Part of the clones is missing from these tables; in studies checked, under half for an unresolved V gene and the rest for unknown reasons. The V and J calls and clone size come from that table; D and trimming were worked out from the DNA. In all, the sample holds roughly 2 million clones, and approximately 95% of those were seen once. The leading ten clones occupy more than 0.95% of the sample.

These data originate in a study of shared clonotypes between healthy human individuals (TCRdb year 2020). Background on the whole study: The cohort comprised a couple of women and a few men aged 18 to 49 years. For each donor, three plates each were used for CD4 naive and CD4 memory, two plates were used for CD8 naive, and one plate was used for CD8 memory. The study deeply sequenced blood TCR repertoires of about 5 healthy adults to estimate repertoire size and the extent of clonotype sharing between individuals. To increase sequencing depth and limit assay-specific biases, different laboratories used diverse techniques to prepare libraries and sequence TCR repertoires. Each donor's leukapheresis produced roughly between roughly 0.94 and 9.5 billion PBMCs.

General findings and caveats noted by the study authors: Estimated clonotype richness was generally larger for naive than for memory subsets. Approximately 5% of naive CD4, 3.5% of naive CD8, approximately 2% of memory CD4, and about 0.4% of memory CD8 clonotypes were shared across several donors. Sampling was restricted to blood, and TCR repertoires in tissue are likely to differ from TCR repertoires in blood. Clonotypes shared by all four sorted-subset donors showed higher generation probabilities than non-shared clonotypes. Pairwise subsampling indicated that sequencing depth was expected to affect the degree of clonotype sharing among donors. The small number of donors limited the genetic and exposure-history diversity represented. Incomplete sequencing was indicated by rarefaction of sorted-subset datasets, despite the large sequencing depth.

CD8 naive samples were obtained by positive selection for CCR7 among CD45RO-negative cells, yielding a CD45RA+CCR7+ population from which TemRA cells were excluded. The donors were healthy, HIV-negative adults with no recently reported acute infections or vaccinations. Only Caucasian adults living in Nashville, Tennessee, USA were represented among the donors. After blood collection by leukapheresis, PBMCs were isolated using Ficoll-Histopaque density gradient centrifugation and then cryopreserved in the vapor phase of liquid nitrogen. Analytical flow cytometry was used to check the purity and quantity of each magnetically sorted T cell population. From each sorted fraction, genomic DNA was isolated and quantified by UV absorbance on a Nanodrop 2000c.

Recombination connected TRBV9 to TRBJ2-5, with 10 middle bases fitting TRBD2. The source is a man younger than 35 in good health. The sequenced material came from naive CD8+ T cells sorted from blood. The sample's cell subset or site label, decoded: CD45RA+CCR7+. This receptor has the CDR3 CASSVDGLAAQETQYF. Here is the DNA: TGTGCCAGCAGCGTAGATGGACTAGCGGCACAAGAGACCCAGTACTTC.